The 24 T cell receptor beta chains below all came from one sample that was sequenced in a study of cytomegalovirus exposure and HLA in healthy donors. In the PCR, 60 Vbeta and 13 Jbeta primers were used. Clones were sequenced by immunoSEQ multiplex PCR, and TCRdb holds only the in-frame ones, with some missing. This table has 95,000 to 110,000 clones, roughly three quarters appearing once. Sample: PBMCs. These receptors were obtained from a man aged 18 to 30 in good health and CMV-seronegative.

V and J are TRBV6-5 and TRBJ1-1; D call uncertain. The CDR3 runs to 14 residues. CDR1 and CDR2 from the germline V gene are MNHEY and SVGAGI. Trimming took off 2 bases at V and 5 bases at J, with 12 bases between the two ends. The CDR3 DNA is TGTGCCAGCAGTTACAGGGATGGAGGAACTGAAGCTTTCTTT. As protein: CASSYRDGGTEAFF.

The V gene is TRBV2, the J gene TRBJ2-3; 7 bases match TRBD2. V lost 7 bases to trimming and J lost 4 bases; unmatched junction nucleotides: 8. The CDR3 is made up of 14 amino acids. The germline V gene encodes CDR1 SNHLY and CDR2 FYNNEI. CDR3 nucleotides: TGTGCCAGCAAGCCCAGCGGGGATTCAGATACGCAGTATTTT. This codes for CASKPSGDSDTQYF. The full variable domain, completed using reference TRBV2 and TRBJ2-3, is EPEVTQTPSHQVTQMGQEVILRCVPISNHLYFYWYRQILGQKVEFLVSFYNNEISEKSEIFDDQFSVERPDGSNFTLKIRSTKLEDSAMYFCASKPSGDSDTQYFGPGTRLTVL.

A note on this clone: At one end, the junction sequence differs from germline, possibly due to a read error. CDR3 protein: CASSASTGNNYGYPF. The CDR3 region has the DNA TGTGCCAGCAGCGCTTCGACAGGGAATAACTATGGCTACCCCTTC. The chain carries TRBV9 and TRBJ1-2, with 7 bases that match TRBD1. The CDR3 is made up of 15 amino acids. The germline gives CDR1 SGDLS, CDR2 YYNGEE.

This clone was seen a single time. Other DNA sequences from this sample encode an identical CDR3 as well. The CDR3 DNA reads TGTGCCAGCAGCTCCGGGACAACCTCTGGAAACACCATATATTTT. It specifies CASSSGTTSGNTIYF. The V call is TRBV6-5, the J call TRBJ1-3; a possible D gene is TRBD1 (6 bases). Germline V lookup: CDR1 MNHEY, CDR2 SVGAGI. Trimming pared 6 bases from V and 0 bases from J, leaving 12 bases between. This CDR3 has 15 amino acids.

CDR3 bases: TGTGCCAGCAATCAGGGGCTAGCGGGGGCCTTGAACACCGGGGAGCTGTTTTTT. It translates to CASNQGLAGALNTGELFF. This chain connects TRBV28 to TRBJ2-2; the match to TRBD2 covers 10 bases. Germline values: CDR1 MDHEN, CDR2 SYDVKM. The CDR3 contains 18 residues. V shed 7 bases and J 1 base; nucleotides not matched to a gene: 12.

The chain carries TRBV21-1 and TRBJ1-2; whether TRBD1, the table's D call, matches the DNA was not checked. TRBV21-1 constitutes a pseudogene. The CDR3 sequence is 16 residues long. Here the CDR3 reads CASSKEGALWGYGYPF. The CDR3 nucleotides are TGTGCCAGCAGCAAAGAAGGCGCACTCTGGGGCTATGGCTACCCCTTC.

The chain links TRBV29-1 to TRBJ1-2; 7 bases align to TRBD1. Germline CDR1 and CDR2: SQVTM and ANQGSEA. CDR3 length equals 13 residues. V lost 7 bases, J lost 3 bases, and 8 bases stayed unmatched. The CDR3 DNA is TGCAGCGCTACCCCAACAGGGGACTATGGCTACACCTTC. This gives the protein CSATPTGDYGYTF.

The CDR3 bases are TGTGCCAGCAGCCTCAGCCAGGTGGGGCCGGGCGAGCAGTACTTC. It translates to CASSLSQVGPGEQYF. The chain carries TRBV11-1 and TRBJ2-7; a weak D match, TRBD1 (5 bases). V was pared by 5 bases and J by 6 bases, with 20 bases between. Germline CDR1 is SGHAT and CDR2 is FQDESV (reference sequence). This CDR3 is built from 15 residues.

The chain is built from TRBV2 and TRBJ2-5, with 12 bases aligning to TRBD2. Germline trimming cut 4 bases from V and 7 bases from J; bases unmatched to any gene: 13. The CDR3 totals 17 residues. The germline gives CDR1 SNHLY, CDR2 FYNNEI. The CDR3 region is CASSAASGGVLGGTQYF. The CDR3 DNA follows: TGTGCCAGCAGTGCGGCTAGCGGGGGGGTTCTGGGGGGGACCCAGTACTTC.

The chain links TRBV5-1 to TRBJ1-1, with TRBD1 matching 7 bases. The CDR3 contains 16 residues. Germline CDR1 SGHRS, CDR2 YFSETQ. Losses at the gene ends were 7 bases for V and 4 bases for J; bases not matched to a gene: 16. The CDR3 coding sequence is TGCGCCAGCGCCAAATTAGGGGGCCCGAGTCCCACTGAAGCTTTCTTT. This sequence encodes CASAKLGGPSPTEAFF.

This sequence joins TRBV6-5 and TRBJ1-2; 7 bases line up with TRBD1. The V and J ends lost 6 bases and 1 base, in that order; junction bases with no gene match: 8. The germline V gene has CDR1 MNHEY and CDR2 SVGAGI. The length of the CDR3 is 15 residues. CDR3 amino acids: CASSGTAHLNYGYTF. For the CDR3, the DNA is TGTGCCAGCAGCGGGACAGCGCACCTTAACTATGGCTACACCTTC.

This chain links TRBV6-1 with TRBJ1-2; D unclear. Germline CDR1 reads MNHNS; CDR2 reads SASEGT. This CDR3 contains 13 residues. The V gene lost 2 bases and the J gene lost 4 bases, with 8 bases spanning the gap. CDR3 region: CASSELRSYGYTF. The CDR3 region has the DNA TGTGCCAGCAGTGAACTTCGCAGCTATGGCTACACCTTC.

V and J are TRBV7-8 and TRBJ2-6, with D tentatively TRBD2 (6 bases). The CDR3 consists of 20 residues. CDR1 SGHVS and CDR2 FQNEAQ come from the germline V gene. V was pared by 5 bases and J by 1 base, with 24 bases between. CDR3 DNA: TGTGCCAGCAGCGCTTTACAAACAGGACTAAAGCCATCTGGGGCCAACGTCCTGACTTTC. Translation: CASSALQTGLKPSGANVLTF. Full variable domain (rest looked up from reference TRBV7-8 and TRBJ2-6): GAGVSQSPRYKVAKRGQDVALRCDPISGHVSLFWYQQALGQGPEFLTYFQNEAQLDKSGLPSDRFFAERPEGSVSTLKIQRTQQEDSAVYLCASSALQTGLKPSGANVLTFGAGSRLTVL.

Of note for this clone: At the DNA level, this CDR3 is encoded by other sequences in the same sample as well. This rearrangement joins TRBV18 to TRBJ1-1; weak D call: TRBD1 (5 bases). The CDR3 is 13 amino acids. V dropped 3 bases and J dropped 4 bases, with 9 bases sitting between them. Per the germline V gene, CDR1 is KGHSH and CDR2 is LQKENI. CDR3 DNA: TGTGCCAGCTCACCCCTCGGGGGCACTGAAGCTTTCTTT. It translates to CASSPLGGTEAFF.

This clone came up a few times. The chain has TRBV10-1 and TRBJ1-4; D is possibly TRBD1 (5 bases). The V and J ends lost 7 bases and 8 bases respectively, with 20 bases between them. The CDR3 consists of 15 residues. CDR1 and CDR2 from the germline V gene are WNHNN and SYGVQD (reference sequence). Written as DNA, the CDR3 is TGCGCCAGCACCGCAAGGGGTAATGTGGGAGAAAAACTGTTTTTT. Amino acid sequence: CASTARGNVGEKLFF.

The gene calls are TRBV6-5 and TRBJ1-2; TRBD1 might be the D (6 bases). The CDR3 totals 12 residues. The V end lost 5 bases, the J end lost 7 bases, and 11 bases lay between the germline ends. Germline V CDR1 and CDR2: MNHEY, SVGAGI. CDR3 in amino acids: CASSTGQSGYTF. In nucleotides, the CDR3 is TGTGCCAGCAGTACCGGACAGAGTGGCTACACCTTC.

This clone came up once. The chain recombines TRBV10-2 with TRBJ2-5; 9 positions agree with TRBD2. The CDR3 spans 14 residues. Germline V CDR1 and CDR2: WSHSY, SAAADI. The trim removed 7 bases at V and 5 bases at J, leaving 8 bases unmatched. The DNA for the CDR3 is TGCGCCAGCACTCTCGGCGGGGGGGCGGAGACCCAGTACTTC. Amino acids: CASTLGGGAETQYF.

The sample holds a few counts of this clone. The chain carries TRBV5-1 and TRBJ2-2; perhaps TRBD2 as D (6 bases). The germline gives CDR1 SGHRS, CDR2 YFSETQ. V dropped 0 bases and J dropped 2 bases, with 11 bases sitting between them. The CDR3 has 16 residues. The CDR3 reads CASSLDAGLNTGELFF. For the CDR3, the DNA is TGCGCCAGCAGCTTGGATGCGGGACTTAACACCGGGGAGCTGTTTTTT.

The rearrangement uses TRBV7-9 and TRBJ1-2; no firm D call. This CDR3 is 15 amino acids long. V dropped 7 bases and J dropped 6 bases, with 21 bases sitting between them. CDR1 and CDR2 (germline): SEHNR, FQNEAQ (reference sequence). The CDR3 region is CASTSLGAVPDGYTF. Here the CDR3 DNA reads TGTGCCAGCACCTCCCTGGGAGCGGTCCCTGATGGCTACACCTTC.

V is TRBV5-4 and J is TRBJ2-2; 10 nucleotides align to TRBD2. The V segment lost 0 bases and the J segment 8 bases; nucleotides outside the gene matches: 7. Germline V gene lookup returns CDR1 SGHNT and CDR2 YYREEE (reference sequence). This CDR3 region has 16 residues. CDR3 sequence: CASSLASGGRGGELFF. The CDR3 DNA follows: TGTGCCAGCAGCTTGGCTAGCGGGGGCCGAGGGGGGGAGCTGTTTTTT.

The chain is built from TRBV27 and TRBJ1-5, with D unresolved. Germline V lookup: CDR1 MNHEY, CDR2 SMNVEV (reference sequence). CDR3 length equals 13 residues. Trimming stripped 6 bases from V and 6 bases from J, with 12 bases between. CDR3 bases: TGTGCCAGCAGCCCCGATAGAGGTCAGCCCCAGCATTTT. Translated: CASSPDRGQPQHF.

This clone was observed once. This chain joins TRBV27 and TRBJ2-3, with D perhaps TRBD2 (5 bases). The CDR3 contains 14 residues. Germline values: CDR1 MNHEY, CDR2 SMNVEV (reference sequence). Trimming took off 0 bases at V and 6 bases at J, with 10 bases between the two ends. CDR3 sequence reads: CASSLSGWEDTQYF. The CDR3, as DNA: TGTGCCAGCAGTTTATCCGGTTGGGAGGATACGCAGTATTTT.

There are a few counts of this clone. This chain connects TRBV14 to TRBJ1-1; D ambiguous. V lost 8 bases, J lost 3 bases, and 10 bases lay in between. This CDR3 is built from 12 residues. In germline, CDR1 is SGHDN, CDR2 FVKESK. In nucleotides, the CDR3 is TGTGCCAGCTCCTACGGGGACACTGAAGCTTTCTTT. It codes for CASSYGDTEAFF. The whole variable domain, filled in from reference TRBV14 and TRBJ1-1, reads EAGVTQFPSHSVIEKGQTVTLRCDPISGHDNLYWYRRVMGKEIKFLLHFVKESKQDESGMPNNRFLAERTGGTYSTLKVQPAELEDSGVYFCASSYGDTEAFFGQGTRLTVV.

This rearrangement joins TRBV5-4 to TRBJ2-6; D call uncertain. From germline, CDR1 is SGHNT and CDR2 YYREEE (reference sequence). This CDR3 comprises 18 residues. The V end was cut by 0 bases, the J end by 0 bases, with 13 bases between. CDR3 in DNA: TGTGCCAGCAGCTTGGCCTTGGGCTCCGGCTCTGGGGCCAACGTCCTGACTTTC. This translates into CASSLALGSGSGANVLTF.